The source of this T cell receptor beta chain is a study of cytomegalovirus exposure and HLA in healthy donors. This CDR3 region has 15 residues. In germline, CDR1 is MGHRA, CDR2 YSYEKL. V was pared by 1 base and J by 6 bases, with 5 bases of the junction left unmatched. PCR used 60 Vbeta primers and 13 Jbeta primers. Sequenced by immunoSEQ multiplex PCR; TCRdb stores in-frame clones only, minus some. The sample shows some 150,000 clones, about 82% of them seen only once. Sequencing used PBMCs. This rearrangement joins TRBV4-1 to TRBJ1-5; 8 bases align to TRBD1. The TCR sequence derives from a woman aged 30 to 39 in good health and CMV-seropositive. In DNA, the CDR3 is TGCGCCAGCAGCCAAGGACAGGGGTTATCTCAGCCCCAGCATTTT. Translation gives CASSQGQGLSQPQHF.